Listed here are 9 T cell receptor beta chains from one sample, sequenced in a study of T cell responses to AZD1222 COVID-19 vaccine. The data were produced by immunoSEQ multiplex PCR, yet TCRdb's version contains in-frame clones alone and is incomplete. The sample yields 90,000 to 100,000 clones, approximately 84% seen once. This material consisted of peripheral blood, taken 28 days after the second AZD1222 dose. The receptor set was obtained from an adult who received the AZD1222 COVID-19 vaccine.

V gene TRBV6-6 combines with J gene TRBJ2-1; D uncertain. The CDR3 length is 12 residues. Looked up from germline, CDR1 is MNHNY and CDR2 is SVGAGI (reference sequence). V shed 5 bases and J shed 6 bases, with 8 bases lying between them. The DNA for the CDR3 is TGTGCCAGCAGTACCCCCCCCAATGAGCAGTTCTTC. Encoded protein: CASSTPPNEQFF.

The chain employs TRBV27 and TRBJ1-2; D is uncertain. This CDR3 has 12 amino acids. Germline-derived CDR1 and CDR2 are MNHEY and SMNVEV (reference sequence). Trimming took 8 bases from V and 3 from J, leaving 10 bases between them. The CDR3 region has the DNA TGTGCCAGCCGAAATCCGGACTATGGCTACACCTTC. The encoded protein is CASRNPDYGYTF.

The CDR3 loop is CASSLSPTVANSPLHF. In DNA form, the CDR3 reads TGTGCCAGCAGCTTAAGTCCGACAGTTGCTAATTCACCCCTCCACTTT. V is TRBV5-5 and J is TRBJ1-6, with a tentative D call TRBD1 (5 bases). The germline V and J ends were trimmed by 2 bases and 6 bases, with 15 bases remaining between them. CDR1 is SGHKS and CDR2 is YYEKEE in the germline V gene (reference sequence). The CDR3 consists of 16 residues.

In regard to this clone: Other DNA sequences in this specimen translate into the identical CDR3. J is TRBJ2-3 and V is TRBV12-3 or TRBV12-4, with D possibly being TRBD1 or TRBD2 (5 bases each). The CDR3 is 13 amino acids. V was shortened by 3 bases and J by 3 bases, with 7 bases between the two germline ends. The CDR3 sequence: CASSLGRTDTQYF. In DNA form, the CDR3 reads TGTGCCAGCAGTTTGGGACGGACAGATACGCAGTATTTT.

As DNA, the CDR3 is TGTGCCAGCAGTGAATCCCCCCCCGTAACTGAAGCTTTCTTT. Translated, it gives CASSESPPVTEAFF. V usage is TRBV25-1 and J usage is TRBJ1-1; D is ambiguous. In germline, CDR1 is MGHDK, CDR2 SYGVNS. The CDR3 totals 14 residues. Trimming removed 1 base from V and 5 bases from J, with 11 bases in between.

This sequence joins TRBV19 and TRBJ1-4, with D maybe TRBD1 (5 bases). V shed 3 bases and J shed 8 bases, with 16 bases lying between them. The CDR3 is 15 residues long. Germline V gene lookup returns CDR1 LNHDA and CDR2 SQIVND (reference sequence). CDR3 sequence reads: CASSIGTTSEEKLFF. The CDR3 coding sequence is TGTGCCAGTAGTATCGGGACCACATCGGAGGAAAAACTGTTTTTT. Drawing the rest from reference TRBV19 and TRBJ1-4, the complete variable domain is DGGITQSPKYLFRKEGQNVTLSCEQNLNHDAMYWYRQDPGQGLRLIYYSQIVNDFQKGDIAEGYSVSREKKESFPLTVTSAQKNPTAFYLCASSIGTTSEEKLFFGSGTQLSVL.

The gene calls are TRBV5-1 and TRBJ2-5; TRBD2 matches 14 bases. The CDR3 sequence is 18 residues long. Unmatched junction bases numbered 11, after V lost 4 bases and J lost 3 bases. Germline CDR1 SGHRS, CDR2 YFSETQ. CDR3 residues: CASSPQGLAGESEETQYF. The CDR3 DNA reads TGCGCCAGCAGCCCCCAGGGACTAGCGGGAGAATCGGAAGAGACCCAGTACTTC.

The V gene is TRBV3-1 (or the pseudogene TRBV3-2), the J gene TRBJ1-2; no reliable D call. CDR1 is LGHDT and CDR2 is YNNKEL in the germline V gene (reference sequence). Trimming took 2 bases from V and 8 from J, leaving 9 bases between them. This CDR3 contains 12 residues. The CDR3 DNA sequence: TGTGCCAGCAGCCAACCTAAGGCAGGCTACACCTTC. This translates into CASSQPKAGYTF.

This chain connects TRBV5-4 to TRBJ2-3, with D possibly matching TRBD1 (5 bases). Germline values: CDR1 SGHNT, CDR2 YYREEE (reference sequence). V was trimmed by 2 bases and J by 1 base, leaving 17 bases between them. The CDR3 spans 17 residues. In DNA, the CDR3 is TGTGCCAGCAGCTTCGAGGTCTTGGGCAGGGGCACAGATACGCAGTATTTT. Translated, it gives CASSFEVLGRGTDTQYF.